This passage covers 25 T cell receptor beta chains from one sample sequenced in a study of CD8 T cells in ankylosing spondylitis. In TCRdb, the 5' RACE reads were re-called with MiXCR into one record per CDR3 protein. The sample gives under 300,000 distinct CDR3 sequences, 9.5% to 12% of which show up once; around 6.5% is in the top ten. Material: blood, either unsorted or a sorted T cell fraction (not recorded which). The receptors were sampled from a male donor with ankylosing spondylitis or in good health (not recorded which).

In its sample, this clonotype was seen many times. V and J are TRBV6-1 and TRBJ2-7, with 8 bases identical to TRBD2. The CDR3 consists of 16 residues. Germline values: CDR1 MNHNS, CDR2 SASEGT. With V trimmed by 6 bases and J by 7 bases, 17 bases remained unmatched. The CDR3 spells CASSQTSGEGFGEQYF. As DNA, the CDR3 is TGTGCCAGCAGCCAAACTAGCGGAGAGGGCTTTGGAGAGCAGTACTTC.

In its sample, this clonotype was seen many times. Compared with germline, one end of the junction differs, possibly owing to a read error. CDR3 in amino acids: CASSLAGRNTGELFF. The CDR3 nucleotides are TGTGCCAGCAGCCTAGCAGGGAGGAACACCGGGGAGCTGTTTTTT. The chain has TRBV7-7 and TRBJ2-2; D possibly uses TRBD1 or TRBD2 (5 bases each). Germline loops: CDR1 SSHAT, CDR2 FNYEAQ (reference sequence). The CDR3 is 15 amino acids.

This clonotype was seen ten or more times. V and J are TRBV6-1 and TRBJ1-1; 9 bases match TRBD1. In germline, CDR1 is MNHNS, CDR2 SASEGT. Losses at the gene ends were 5 bases for V and 5 bases for J; bases not matched to a gene: 6. The CDR3 extends over 14 amino acids. The CDR3 spells CASSPDRGGTEAFF. In DNA, the CDR3 is TGTGCCAGCAGTCCTGACAGGGGGGGAACTGAAGCTTTCTTT.

The table lists this clonotype with many counts. The rearrangement links TRBV5-1 to TRBJ2-7, with D possibly being TRBD2 (5 bases). With 0 bases removed from V and 1 base from J, the gap between germline ends came to 11 bases. The CDR3 is 15 amino acids. CDR1 SGHRS and CDR2 YFSETQ come from the germline V gene. CDR3: CASSLAEGGSYEQYF. CDR3 coding DNA: TGCGCCAGCAGCTTGGCCGAAGGAGGTTCCTACGAGCAGTACTTC.

This clonotype was seen many times. The chain carries TRBV4-1 and TRBJ2-7, with 9 bases fitting TRBD1. Trimming cost V 3 bases and J 2 bases; bases outside gene matches: 2. This CDR3 spans 14 amino acids. The V gene's germline CDR1 is MGHRA and CDR2 YSYEKL. The CDR3 DNA is TGCGCCAGCAGCCAGGACAGGGGCACCTACGAGCAGTACTTC. Protein sequence: CASSQDRGTYEQYF.

In this sample, this clonotype turned up many times. The chain couples TRBV27 to TRBJ2-5; D remains unclear. Germline CDR1 MNHEY, CDR2 SMNVEV (reference sequence). The CDR3 spans 16 residues. The V end lost 6 bases, the J end lost 5 bases, and 22 bases lay between the germline ends. Here the CDR3 reads CASSIRRAQNKETQYF. Written as DNA, the CDR3 is TGTGCCAGCAGCATCAGAAGGGCCCAAAATAAGGAGACCCAGTACTTC.

This clonotype was counted many times. V usage is TRBV10-3 and J usage is TRBJ1-2, with D maybe TRBD1 (6 bases). CDR1 is ENHRY and CDR2 is SYGVKD in the germline V gene. This CDR3 region has 13 residues. With 3 bases removed from V and 1 base from J, the gap between germline ends came to 6 bases. CDR3 coding DNA: TGTGCCATCAGTGACAGGGGTAACTATGGCTACACCTTC. It yields the protein CAISDRGNYGYTF.

This chain joins TRBV28 and TRBJ2-7, with TRBD1 matching 10 bases. The junction had 11 bases not matched to a gene; V was cut back by 6 bases and J by 3 bases. CDR1 MDHEN and CDR2 SYDVKM come from the germline V gene. The CDR3 is 16 residues long. The CDR3 region is CASSGSGDRGYYEQYF. The CDR3 DNA is TGTGCCAGCAGCGGGTCCGGGGACAGGGGTTACTACGAGCAGTACTTC. Combining the CDR3 with reference TRBV28 and TRBJ2-7 gives the whole variable domain DVKVTQSSRYLVKRTGEKVFLECVQDMDHENMFWYRQDPGLGLRLIYFSYDVKMKEKGDIPEGYSVSREKKERFSLILESASTNQTSMYLCASSGSGDRGYYEQYFGPGTRLTVT.

This sequence joins TRBV7-3 and TRBJ2-3; D call uncertain. Germline V gene data show CDR1 as SGHTA and CDR2 as FQGTGA. The CDR3 is 13 amino acids. The ends were cut back, 3 bases at V and 3 bases at J, with 7 bases in the middle. The CDR3, as DNA: TGTGCCAGCAGCTTGTACGCAACAGATACGCAGTATTTT. It codes for CASSLYATDTQYF.

This clonotype has a count of ten or more. The V and J genes are TRBV7-7 and TRBJ2-1, with 12 bases matching TRBD2. The CDR3 length is 17 residues. The V segment lost 4 bases and the J segment 12 bases; nucleotides outside the gene matches: 16. The germline V gene encodes CDR1 SSHAT and CDR2 FNYEAQ (reference sequence). The CDR3 sequence is CASSYTYTSGRQGGQFF. Here the CDR3 DNA reads TGTGCCAGCAGCTACACTTACACTAGCGGGAGGCAGGGAGGGCAGTTCTTC.

In its sample, this clonotype was seen many times. The chain combines TRBV3-1 with TRBJ2-1; D is possibly TRBD1 (5 bases). The CDR3 is 13 residues long. Trimming removed 6 bases from V and 7 bases from J, with 13 bases in between. Germline assignment: CDR1 LGHDT and CDR2 YNNKEL (reference sequence). CDR3 nucleotides: TGTGCCAGCAGTCCAGACAGTCGGAATGAGCAGTTCTTC. Protein: CASSPDSRNEQFF.

The V call is TRBV7-2, the J call TRBJ2-3; D may correspond to TRBD1 or TRBD2 (5 bases each). V was pared by 3 bases and J by 6 bases, with 10 bases between. CDR3 length: 13 residues. In germline, CDR1 is SGHTA, CDR2 FQGNSA. The chain's CDR3 is CTSSLGRRDTQYF. The DNA for the CDR3 is TGTACCAGCAGCTTGGGACGAAGGGATACGCAGTATTTT. Together with reference TRBV7-2 and TRBJ2-3, the CDR3 gives the full variable domain: GAGVSQSPSNKVTEKGKDVELRCDPISGHTALYWYRQSLGQGLEFLIYFQGNSAPDKSGLPSDRFSAERTGGSVSTLTIQRTQQEDSAVYLCTSSLGRRDTQYFGPGTRLTVL.

This clonotype was detected ten times or more. The chain joins TRBV6-6 to TRBJ2-7; no firm D call. Germline values: CDR1 MNHNY, CDR2 SVGAGI (reference sequence). V was trimmed by 0 bases and J by 3 bases, leaving 9 bases between them. The CDR3 runs to 14 residues. Here the CDR3 reads CASSYSAALYEQYF. Here the CDR3 DNA reads TGTGCCAGCAGTTACTCGGCGGCCCTCTACGAGCAGTACTTC.

This clonotype was detected ten times or more. This chain links TRBV5-1 with TRBJ2-7; D could derive from TRBD1 or TRBD2 (6 bases each). The CDR3 extends over 15 amino acids. V was cut by 1 base and J by 6 bases, with 17 bases left in between. CDR1 and CDR2 (germline): SGHRS, YFSETQ. The CDR3 region is CASSLRGSGEAEQYF. The CDR3, as DNA: TGCGCCAGCAGCTTGCGTGGTTCAGGGGAGGCCGAGCAGTACTTC. Full variable domain (rest looked up from reference TRBV5-1 and TRBJ2-7): KAGVTQTPRYLIKTRGQQVTLSCSPISGHRSVSWYQQTPGQGLQFLFEYFSETQRNKGNFPGRFSGRQFSNSRSEMNVSTLELGDSALYLCASSLRGSGEAEQYFGPGTRLTVT.

In its sample, this clonotype was seen many times. The rearrangement uses TRBV29-1 and TRBJ2-7; TRBD1 or TRBD2 may be the D gene (6 bases each). The CDR3 contains 14 residues. Looked up from germline, CDR1 is SQVTM and CDR2 is ANQGSEA. V was cut by 5 bases and J by 2 bases, with 16 bases left in between. The CDR3 region is CSVSRGRGPYEQYF. Here the CDR3 DNA reads TGCAGCGTTAGCAGGGGACGGGGGCCCTACGAGCAGTACTTC.

This rearrangement joins TRBV20-1 to TRBJ2-1; 7 nucleotides match TRBD1. The ends lost 6 bases at V and 7 bases at J; junction bases unmatched: 12. The CDR3 runs 14 residues. Germline values: CDR1 DFQATT, CDR2 SNEGSKA (reference sequence). DNA of the CDR3: TGCAGTGCCCACACCGGGACAGAAAGAAATGAGCAGTTCTTC. Its translation is CSAHTGTERNEQFF.

The chain is built from TRBV5-4 and TRBJ2-2; TRBD2 agrees at 8 bases. Germline-derived CDR1 and CDR2 are SGHNT and YYREEE (reference sequence). The CDR3 length is 18 residues. CDR3 sequence reads: CVCSLSAGDPLSTGELFF. CDR3 DNA sequence: TGTGTCTGCAGCTTGTCAGCGGGAGATCCGCTTAGCACCGGGGAGCTGTTTTTT. The full variable domain, rest sourced from reference TRBV5-4 and TRBJ2-2, is ETGVTQSPTHLIKTRGQQVTLRCSSQSGHNTVSWYQQALGQGPQFIFQYYREEENGRGNFPPRFSGLQFPNYSSELNVNALELDDSALYLCVCSLSAGDPLSTGELFFGEGSRLTVL.

The sample holds many counts of this clonotype. This sequence joins TRBV20-1 and TRBJ2-3, with 7 bases matching TRBD2. V was pared by 0 bases and J by 0 bases, with 18 bases of the junction left unmatched. The CDR3 is 20 residues long. Germline-derived CDR1 and CDR2 are DFQATT and SNEGSKA (reference sequence). The CDR3 DNA reads as TGCAGTGCTAGAGATTCCGGACGCCGCTCGGGGGGATCCAGCACAGATACGCAGTATTTT. The encoded protein is CSARDSGRRSGGSSTDTQYF.

As regards this clonotype: One junction end does not reproduce the germline sequence, and a read error may be involved. The chain uses TRBV20-1 and TRBJ2-2; D is perhaps TRBD1 (7 bases). Germline CDR1 reads DFQATT; CDR2 reads SNEGSKA (reference sequence). CDR3 size: 18 residues. The CDR3 DNA sequence: TGCTGTGCTAGAGGTCGGGGGACAGAGAAGAAAAACACCGGGGAGCTGTTTTTT. Translation gives CCARGRGTEKKNTGELFF.

This clonotype was recorded many times. CDR3 sequence (DNA): TGCAGTGCGGAGCGGGGGCTGAACACTGAAGCTTTCTTT. Translated: CSAERGLNTEAFF. The V call is TRBV20-1, the J call TRBJ1-1, with D tentatively TRBD1 (6 bases). Trimming shortened V by 6 bases and J by 0 bases, and 11 bases separated the two germline ends. This CDR3 is 13 amino acids long. Germline values: CDR1 DFQATT, CDR2 SNEGSKA (reference sequence).

The gene calls are TRBV5-1 and TRBJ2-1; TRBD1 or TRBD2 may be the D gene (6 bases each). This CDR3 has 16 amino acids. Germline CDR1 SGHRS, CDR2 YFSETQ. Trimming took 0 bases from V and 6 from J, leaving 16 bases between them. CDR3 sequence: CASSLGLARGGNEQFF. The CDR3 DNA reads as TGCGCCAGCAGCTTGGGGCTAGCGAGAGGGGGCAATGAGCAGTTCTTC.

This clonotype occurred many times. The J gene is TRBJ1-4, the V gene TRBV5-1; 8 bases map to TRBD1. The CDR3 has 15 amino acids. CDR1 SGHRS and CDR2 YFSETQ come from the germline V gene. V dropped 4 bases and J dropped 5; count of bases not matched to a gene: 7. CDR3 coding DNA: TGCGCCAGCAGCATCTGGACAGGGTCGAATGAAAAACTGTTTTTT. Translating it yields CASSIWTGSNEKLFF.

This clonotype was counted ten times or more. The chain recombines TRBV5-1 with TRBJ2-1, with D possibly being TRBD2 (5 bases). Germline V gives CDR1 SGHRS, CDR2 YFSETQ. The CDR3 loop spans 16 amino acids. Between the trimmed V and J ends, which lost 0 bases and 0 bases, there was a span of 10 bases. The CDR3 coding sequence is TGCGCCAGCAGCTTGGGGGGTACTAGCTCCTACAATGAGCAGTTCTTC. Translation gives CASSLGGTSSYNEQFF.

There are many counts of this clonotype. The CDR3 bases are TGCGCCAGCAGCTTCCAGACAGATTCCTACGAGCAGTACTTC. It yields the protein CASSFQTDSYEQYF. The chain combines TRBV5-1 with TRBJ2-7; D might be TRBD1 (5 bases). The germline gives CDR1 SGHRS, CDR2 YFSETQ. V was pared by 2 bases and J by 1 base, with 10 bases between. The CDR3 totals 14 residues. The complete variable domain, with remaining parts taken from reference TRBV5-1 and TRBJ2-7, reads KAGVTQTPRYLIKTRGQQVTLSCSPISGHRSVSWYQQTPGQGLQFLFEYFSETQRNKGNFPGRFSGRQFSNSRSEMNVSTLELGDSALYLCASSFQTDSYEQYFGPGTRLTVT.

This clonotype was detected only a few times. The rearrangement links TRBV11-2 to TRBJ1-2; TRBD1 might be the D (5 bases). The germline CDR1 and CDR2 sequences are SGHAT and FQNNGV. The CDR3 is 17 residues long. V was pared by 1 base and J by 2 bases, with 17 bases between. CDR3 protein: CASSLVRSEAGNYGYTF. Written as DNA, the CDR3 is TGTGCCAGCAGCTTAGTACGTTCTGAAGCAGGGAACTATGGCTACACCTTC. The entire variable domain, with the rest obtained from reference TRBV11-2 and TRBJ1-2, is as follows: EAGVAQSPRYKIIEKRQSVAFWCNPISGHATLYWYQQILGQGPKLLIQFQNNGVVDDSQLPKDRFSAERLKGVDSTLKIQPAKLEDSAVYLCASSLVRSEAGNYGYTFGSGTRLTVV.